The table lists the clone carrying this TCR beta chain with a count of one. Its cognate antigen is unknown. The sample comes from a study of shared clonotypes between healthy human individuals. CD45RO-negative cells were positively selected for CCR7, leaving out terminally differentiated effector memory CD45RA+ cells. Within Nashville, Tennessee resided all donors, each a Caucasian adult. Approximately 210 ng DNA, around 30,000 T cell genomes, went into each sorted-subset replicate PCR. Generated by immunoSEQ multiplex PCR, the TCRdb table keeps only in-frame clones and is missing some. The sample has 2 million to 2.5 million clones, 90% to 95% seen once. The V gene's germline CDR1 is MDHEN and CDR2 SYDVKM. The V end was cut by 1 base, the J end by 0 bases, with 10 bases between. The CDR3 runs 15 residues. Overall study results and limits: Rarefaction indicated that sorted-subset sequencing remained incomplete although depth was large.

The sequence was collected from a man between 18 and 35 years old in good health. Some clones in this sample may be carry-over from other donors' samples. The sample consisted of naive CD8+ T cells from PBMCs. The chain couples TRBV28 to TRBJ2-7; TRBD1 is a possible D gene (6 bases). The CDR3 sequence is CASSLSGALSYEQYF. Here the CDR3 DNA reads TGTGCCAGCAGTTTATCAGGGGCCCTCTCCTACGAGCAGTACTTC.